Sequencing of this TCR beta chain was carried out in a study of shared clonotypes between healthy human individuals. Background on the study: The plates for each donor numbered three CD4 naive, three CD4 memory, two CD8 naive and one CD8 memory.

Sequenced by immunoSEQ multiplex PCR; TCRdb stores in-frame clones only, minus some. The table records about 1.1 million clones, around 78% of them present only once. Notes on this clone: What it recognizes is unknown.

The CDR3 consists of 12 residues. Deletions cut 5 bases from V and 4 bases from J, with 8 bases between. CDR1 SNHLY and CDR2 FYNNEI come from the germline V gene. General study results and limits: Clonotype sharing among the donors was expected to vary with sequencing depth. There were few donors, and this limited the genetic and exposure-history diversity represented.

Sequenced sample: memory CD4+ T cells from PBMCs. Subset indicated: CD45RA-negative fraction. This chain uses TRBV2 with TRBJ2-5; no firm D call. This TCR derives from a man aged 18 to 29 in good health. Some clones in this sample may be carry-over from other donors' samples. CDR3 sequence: CASSRLGETQYF. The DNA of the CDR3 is TGTGCCAGCAGTCGTCTTGGAGAGACCCAGTACTTC.